This is a list of T cell receptor beta chains from one sample in a study of OX40 agonist ivuxolimab in advanced cancers. Profiling relied on immunoSEQ multiplex PCR, and the TCRdb table lists in-frame clones only, not all of them. The table has about 20,000 clones, over 65% seen once. This sample comprised CD4+ or CD8+ T cells sorted from blood, obtained in a trial of the OX40 agonist ivuxolimab. All receptors derive from an adult with an advanced solid tumor such as melanoma, head and neck, liver or kidney cancer. CDR3s include the opening cysteine and the closing phenylalanine or tryptophan. Each record gives: V gene, clone size, J gene, D gene, CDR3 protein, CDR3 DNA. The D gene is left open where the match is weak. Clone size is stated in some rows and not others, as once, few, many or a class when expanded.

TRBV7-6	few	TRBJ2-7	NA	CASSGGGEQYF	TGTGCCAGCAGCGGAGGGGGCGAGCAGTACTTC
TRBV2	NA	TRBJ2-3	NA	CASTLYSPSTDTQYF	TGTGCCAGCACCTTGTATTCCCCCAGCACAGATACGCAGTATTTT
TRBV7-6	NA	TRBJ2-7	NA	CASSVGAGQIVYEQYF	TGTGCCAGCAGCGTAGGGGCGGGACAGATCGTCTACGAGCAGTACTTC
TRBV4-3	NA	TRBJ2-7	TRBD2	CASSQSRGDYEQYF	TGCGCCAGCAGCCAGTCCCGGGGGGACTACGAGCAGTACTTC
TRBV5-6	NA	TRBJ2-1	TRBD2	CASSQAGFINEQFF	TGTGCCAGCAGCCAAGCGGGGTTCATCAATGAGCAGTTCTTC
TRBV5-8	NA	TRBJ1-4	NA	CASTHVPGEKLFF	TGTGCCAGCACCCATGTCCCGGGGGAAAAACTGTTTTTT
TRBV4-3	NA	TRBJ1-2	TRBD1	CASSQDPGQGKDGYTF	TGCGCCAGCAGCCAAGATCCGGGACAGGGAAAGGACGGCTACACCTTC
TRBV10-3	NA	TRBJ2-5	NA	CAISEWRGGGQLSGGGKTQYF	TGTGCCATCAGTGAATGGAGGGGAGGAGGCCAACTGTCCGGGGGCGGGAAGACCCAGTACTTC
TRBV7-3	NA	TRBJ2-1	NA	CASSLILAESNEQFF	TGTGCCAGCAGCTTAATACTAGCAGAGAGCAATGAGCAGTTCTTC
TRBV6-5	NA	TRBJ1-4	TRBD1	CASSEQGGREKLFF	TGTGCCAGCAGTGAACAGGGGGGACGTGAAAAACTGTTTTTT
TRBV19	once	TRBJ1-1	NA	CASKQGNTEAFF	TGTGCCAGTAAACAGGGGAACACTGAAGCTTTCTTT
TRBV6-5	few	TRBJ2-7	NA	CASSSDHYEQYF	TGTGCCAGCAGTTCCGACCACTACGAGCAGTACTTC
TRBV7-9	NA	TRBJ2-6	NA	CASSLRDVVISGANVLTF	TGTGCCAGCAGCTTAAGGGACGTAGTTATCTCTGGGGCCAACGTCCTGACTTTC
TRBV29-1	NA	TRBJ2-6	NA	CSVEDPDSGANVLTF	TGCAGCGTTGAAGATCCCGACTCTGGGGCCAACGTCCTGACTTTC